This T cell receptor beta chain is drawn from a study of molecular identifiers for immune sequencing clone quantification (dated by TCRdb to the late 2010s). As for the study more broadly: In a replicate experiment, RNA from about 21,000 or 97,000 naive CD8 T cells was split into five aliquots, four of which were sequenced. CD8 T cells were used in a methods study to benchmark molecular-identifier clustering-based TCR repertoire sequencing (MIDCIRS) and TCR RNA copy counting. Points the paper makes about the study in general: When barcode sub-clustering was omitted, TCR diversity was inflated by chimeric consensus sequences, with chimeras reaching as high as 47%. In CMV-specific effector cells, clones with more than 20 RNA copies contained over 97% of molecules, whereas in naive cells such clones contained under 1% of molecules. The naive libraries included spiked-in Jurkat TCR RNA (10 copies' worth), and this RNA is not part of the donor repertoire. About 3 recovered TCR RNA copies per cell were obtained by modeling, versus roughly 10 by digital PCR, implying a capture efficiency of about 30%. Spiked-in Jurkat TCR RNA equal to a single cell's worth was reported to be detectable even within 1,100,000 naive CD8 T cells. Identical TCR molecules sharing a barcode could cause highly expanded clone sizes to be underestimated.

From V the trimming removes 6 bases and from J it removes 7 bases, while the gene matches leave 5 bases of the junction unaccounted for. The CDR3, from cysteine to phenylalanine, totals 13 residues. CDR3 DNA is the only sequence kept; it has 39 bases, read in frame from the first base. Notes on this clonotype: Its antigen is still unknown. Per-base qualities were not stored, and no clone one base away is much larger.

The library came from PCR. Sequenced on a NextSeq 500. Bulk TCR libraries were prepared as previously described, using TCR primers listed in Table S5. Purification of total RNA was performed with the Qiagen AllPrep DNA/RNA kit. Before analysis, reads from multiple sequencing runs of the same library were pooled. Per the source publication's procedure: Reads were retained only if an exact TCR constant sequence was present, and the retained reads were trimmed to 150 nt and grouped according to their 12-nt molecular barcodes. Within each barcode group, reads were sub-clustered at a 15% Levenshtein threshold, and quality-weighted consensus sequences were built per RNA molecule. Non-functional sequences were discarded, and so were lower-count sequences lying one edit away from another sequence. Barcode sub-clusters with fewer than 20% of the maximum read count were removed, based on fitting two negative binomial distributions. The public reads were quality trimmed at Q25 with fastp and then assembled into clones with MiXCR by TCRdb, keeping productive beta chains. Each entry merges the rows of one CDR3 protein and shows their most common DNA and genes. TCRdb, not the original authors, processed these V and J calls. The sample table records over 550,000 distinct CDR3 sequences; 25% of these occur just once. About 0.81% of the sample goes to the ten largest clones.

Libraries of naive CD8 T cells were generated from about 19,000 to 1,100,000 sorted cells, with 10%, 30% or 50% of the purified RNA used. On a BD FACSAria II, naive CD8 T cells were FACS-sorted as CD8+CD4-CCR7+CD45RA+ and collected into RLT Plus buffer. To test detection sensitivity, Jurkat RNA equivalent to over 8 TCR copies was spiked into samples of roughly 20,000-1,100,000 naive CD8 T cells. CD8 T cells were enriched using RosetteSep CD8+ T Cell Enrichment Cocktail and Ficoll-Paque, and the enriched cells then underwent ACK red cell lysis. In this chain, TRBV12-3 or TRBV12-4 is recombined with TRBJ1-5; 8 nucleotides in the junction match TRBD1. Sequenced material: naive CD8+ T cells from blood, with Jurkat cell RNA spiked in. Taken with the paper, the label for cell subset or site translates to: FACS-sorted CD8+CD4-CCR7+CD45RA+ naive T cells. The receptor was isolated from a human donor in good health. Some libraries in this study had Jurkat cell RNA spiked in. DNA sequence: TGTGCCAGCAGGGCACAGGGGGACCAGCCCCAGCATTTT. This is translated as CASRAQGDQPQHF.